The rows below give T cell receptor beta chains drawn from one sample of a study of blood T cell repertoires in COVID-19. Using immunoSEQ multiplex PCR, the repertoire was profiled, and TCRdb retains in-frame clones only, with some absent. Among 150,000 to 200,000 clones listed, approximately 88% were seen once. The sequencing input was PBMCs or T cells enriched from blood (not recorded which). Source of these receptors: a woman between 45 and 65 years old who had recovered from COVID-19. Both conserved end residues are trimmed from each CDR3. The size entry is marked missing in some rows and otherwise reads once, few, many or a size class.

clone_size: few; j_call: TRBJ1-6; v_call: TRBV18; cdr3_aa: ASSPQDRQGLH
clone_size: -; j_call: TRBJ2-1; v_call: TRBV27; cdr3_aa: ASSWDSFNEQF
clone_size: -; j_call: TRBJ1-2; v_call: TRBV12-3/TRBV12-4; cdr3_aa: ASSFGTGTSYT
clone_size: -; j_call: TRBJ1-2; v_call: TRBV11-2; cdr3_aa: ASSLGDFNYGYT
clone_size: -; j_call: TRBJ1-1; v_call: TRBV29-1; cdr3_aa: SVLGLGNTEAF
clone_size: -; j_call: TRBJ1-2; v_call: TRBV15; cdr3_aa: ATSRTGAVNYGYT
clone_size: -; j_call: TRBJ2-3; v_call: TRBV7-9; cdr3_aa: ASSWDGGSTDTQY
clone_size: -; j_call: TRBJ1-2; v_call: TRBV7-9; cdr3_aa: ASSDPGHPFGYT
clone_size: few; j_call: TRBJ1-1; v_call: TRBV11-3; cdr3_aa: ASSLGRDRYYTEAF
clone_size: -; j_call: TRBJ2-3; v_call: TRBV6-6; cdr3_aa: ASSRPPGLSLAGFSTDTQY
clone_size: few; j_call: TRBJ1-2; v_call: TRBV11-1; cdr3_aa: ASSFGADASYGYT
clone_size: -; j_call: TRBJ2-2; v_call: TRBV3-1/TRBV3-2; cdr3_aa: ASSQRWSGPNTGELF
clone_size: -; j_call: TRBJ1-1; v_call: TRBV7-2; cdr3_aa: ASSSFIDLNTEAF